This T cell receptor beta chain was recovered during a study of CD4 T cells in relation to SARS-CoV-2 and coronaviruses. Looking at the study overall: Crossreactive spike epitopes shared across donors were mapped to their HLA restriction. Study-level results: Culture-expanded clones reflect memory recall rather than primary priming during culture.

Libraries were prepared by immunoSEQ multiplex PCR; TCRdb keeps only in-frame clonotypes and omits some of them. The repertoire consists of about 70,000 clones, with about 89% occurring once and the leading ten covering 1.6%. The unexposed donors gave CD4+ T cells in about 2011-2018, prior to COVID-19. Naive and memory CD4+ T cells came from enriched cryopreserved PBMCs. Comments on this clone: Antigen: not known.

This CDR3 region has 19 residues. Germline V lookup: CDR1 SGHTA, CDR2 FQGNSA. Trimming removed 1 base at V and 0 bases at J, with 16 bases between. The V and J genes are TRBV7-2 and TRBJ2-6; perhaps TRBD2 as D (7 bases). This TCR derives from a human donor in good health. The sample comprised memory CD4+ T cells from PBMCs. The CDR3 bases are TGTGCCAGCAGCTTAGAGTCGGGGGGCTCCGGCTCTGGGGCCAACGTCCTGACTTTC. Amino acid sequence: CASSLESGGSGSGANVLTF. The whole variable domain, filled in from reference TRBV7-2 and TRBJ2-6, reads GAGVSQSPSNKVTEKGKDVELRCDPISGHTALYWYRQSLGQGLEFLIYFQGNSAPDKSGLPSDRFSAERTGGSVSTLTIQRTQQEDSAVYLCASSLESGGSGSGANVLTFGAGSRLTVL.